This TCR beta chain was recorded in a study of early stage breast cancer tumors. TCRdb's copy holds only in-frame clones and misses some; the assay was immunoSEQ multiplex PCR. The table includes 50,000 to 65,000 clones, approximately 90% detected once. The source of this sequence is a person between 65 and 79 years old with breast cancer. Sequenced input: blood.

DNA for the CDR3: TGTGCCAGCAGCCGAAGCGGGCTTAGCACAGATACGCAGTATTTT. Translating gives CASSRSGLSTDTQYF. The chain employs TRBV6-4 and TRBJ2-3; TRBD2 is a possible D gene (6 bases). Germline CDR1 reads MRHNA; CDR2 reads SNTAGT. Between the trimmed V and J ends, which lost 6 bases and 0 bases, there was a span of 13 bases. This CDR3 has 15 amino acids.